The TCR beta chain under discussion was sequenced for a study of response to subunit inactivated influenza vaccine. Study-wide findings and caveats: Authors suggested that a seasonal influenza vaccination recruits few new T cells each time.

This clonotype occurred many times. Antigen specificity is unknown. TCRdb used MiXCR to reprocess the RT-PCR reads, holding one entry per CDR3 protein. Of over 400,000 distinct CDR3 sequences listed, roughly 13% are singletons. V gave up 7 bases and J gave up 6 bases; unmatched junction bases: 8. The CDR3 is 15 residues long. CDR1 and CDR2 (germline): MNHEY, SMNVEV (reference sequence). Sample: PBMCs from blood, taken 45 days after vaccination. This clonotype was sampled from a man between 50 and 59 years old who received an inactivated influenza vaccine. This chain links TRBV27 with TRBJ2-1; 11 nucleotides match TRBD1. CDR3 DNA sequence: TGTGCCAGCACCCCAAGCGGGACAGGGGGCAATGAGCAGTTCTTC. It codes for CASTPSGTGGNEQFF.